This T cell receptor (beta chain) was documented in a study of beta chain features in type 1 diabetes. Regarding the study as a whole: Within patients, naive, central memory and Treg TCRB repertoires seemed more similar than within healthy donors. In every one of the four CD4+ subsets, TCRB CDR3s were moderately but significantly shorter in Type 1 diabetes patients. There was a possibility that cDNA sequencing over-represented cells with high TCR expression.

Reverse transcribing all isolated RNA meant expressed TCRB transcripts were sequenced. The table came from immunoSEQ multiplex PCR; TCRdb's copy has only in-frame clones and leaves some out. Of 350,000 or so clones in the sample, around 19% were seen once. In this sample, this clone turned up a few times. As yet, its antigen is unknown. Per the germline V gene, CDR1 is SGHNT and CDR2 is YYREEE (reference sequence). V trimming: 3 bases; J trimming: 4 bases; junction bases outside the gene matches: 8. The CDR3 sequence is 17 residues long. This TCR was recovered from a woman aged 18 to 35 in good health. This chain joins TRBV5-4 and TRBJ2-5; 14 bases fit TRBD2. Sequences were obtained from naive CD4+ T cells from blood. The CDR3 sequence is CASSYRLAGGPGETQYF. As DNA, the CDR3 is TGTGCCAGCAGCTATAGACTAGCGGGAGGGCCGGGAGAGACCCAGTACTTC. Together with reference TRBV5-4 and TRBJ2-5, the CDR3 gives the full variable domain: ETGVTQSPTHLIKTRGQQVTLRCSSQSGHNTVSWYQQALGQGPQFIFQYYREEENGRGNFPPRFSGLQFPNYSSELNVNALELDDSALYLCASSYRLAGGPGETQYFGPGTRLLVL.